This T cell receptor beta chain was found in a study of cytomegalovirus exposure and HLA in healthy donors. Unrecorded immune exposure was likely among donors, who were nominally healthy when sampled. Points on this clone: The antigen is undetermined.

The PCR contained 60 Vbeta and 13 Jbeta primers. The assay was immunoSEQ multiplex PCR, and TCRdb's table has in-frame clones only and misses some. The table shows approximately 79,000 clones, with roughly 80% occurring only once. Findings and caveats of the study: The productive fraction for most TCR beta V segments was about 90% or about 30% in an earlier analysis.

This clonotype was obtained from a boy aged 10-17 years in good health and CMV-seronegative. Sample: PBMCs.

Here the CDR3 reads CASSDGQGTEAFF. The CDR3, as DNA: TGTGCCAGCAGCGATGGACAGGGCACTGAAGCTTTCTTT. The genes are TRBV27 and TRBJ1-1; 8 nucleotides agree with TRBD1. V dropped 6 bases and J dropped 4; count of bases not matched to a gene: 4. CDR1 MNHEY and CDR2 SMNVEV come from the germline V gene (reference sequence). This CDR3 region has 13 residues.